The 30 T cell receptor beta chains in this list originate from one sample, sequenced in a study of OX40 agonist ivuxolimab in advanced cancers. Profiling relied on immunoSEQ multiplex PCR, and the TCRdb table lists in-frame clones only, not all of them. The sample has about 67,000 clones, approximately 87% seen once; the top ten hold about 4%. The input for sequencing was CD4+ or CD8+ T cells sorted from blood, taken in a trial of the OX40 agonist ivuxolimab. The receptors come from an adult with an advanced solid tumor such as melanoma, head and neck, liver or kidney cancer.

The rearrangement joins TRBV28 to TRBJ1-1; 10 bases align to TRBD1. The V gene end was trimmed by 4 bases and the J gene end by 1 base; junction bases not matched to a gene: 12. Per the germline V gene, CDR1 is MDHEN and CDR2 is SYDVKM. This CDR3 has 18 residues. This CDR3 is CASSSSPGQGVGNTEAFF. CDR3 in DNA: TGTGCCAGCAGTTCGAGCCCCGGACAGGGGGTGGGGAACACTGAAGCTTTCTTT. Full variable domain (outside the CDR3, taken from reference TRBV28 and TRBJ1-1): DVKVTQSSRYLVKRTGEKVFLECVQDMDHENMFWYRQDPGLGLRLIYFSYDVKMKEKGDIPEGYSVSREKKERFSLILESASTNQTSMYLCASSSSPGQGVGNTEAFFGQGTRLTVV.

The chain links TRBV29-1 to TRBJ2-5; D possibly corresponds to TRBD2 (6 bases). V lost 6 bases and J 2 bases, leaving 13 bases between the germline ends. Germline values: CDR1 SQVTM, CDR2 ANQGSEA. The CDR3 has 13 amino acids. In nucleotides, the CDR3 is TGCAGCGTCGGACCCGGGGGTCAAGAGACCCAGTACTTC. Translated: CSVGPGGQETQYF.

The DNA for the CDR3 is TGTGCCAGCAGCCGTGCTGGGGCCAACGTCCTGACTTTC. It encodes CASSRAGANVLTF. This chain links TRBV7-2 with TRBJ2-6; the D is unclear. This CDR3 comprises 13 residues. V shed 5 bases and J shed 2 bases, with 4 bases lying between them. Germline assignment: CDR1 SGHTA and CDR2 FQGNSA.

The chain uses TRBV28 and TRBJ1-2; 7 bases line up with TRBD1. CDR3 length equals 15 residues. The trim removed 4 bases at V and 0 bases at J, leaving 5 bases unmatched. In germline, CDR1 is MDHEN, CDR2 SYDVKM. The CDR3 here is CASSSGTASNYGYTF. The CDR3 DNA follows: TGTGCCAGCAGTTCCGGGACAGCTTCTAACTATGGCTACACCTTC.

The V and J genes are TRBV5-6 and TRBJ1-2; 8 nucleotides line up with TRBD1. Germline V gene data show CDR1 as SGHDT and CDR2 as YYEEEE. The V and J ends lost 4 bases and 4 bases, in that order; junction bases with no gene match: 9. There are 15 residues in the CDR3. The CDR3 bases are TGTGCCAGCAGCCTTTACCGGGACAGGATCTATGGCTACACCTTC. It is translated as CASSLYRDRIYGYTF.

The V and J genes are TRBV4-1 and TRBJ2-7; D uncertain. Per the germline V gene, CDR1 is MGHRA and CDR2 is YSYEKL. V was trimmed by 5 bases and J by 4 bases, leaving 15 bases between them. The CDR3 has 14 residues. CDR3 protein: CASSKITGDYEQYF. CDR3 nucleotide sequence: TGCGCCAGCAGCAAAATTACTGGGGATTACGAGCAGTACTTC.

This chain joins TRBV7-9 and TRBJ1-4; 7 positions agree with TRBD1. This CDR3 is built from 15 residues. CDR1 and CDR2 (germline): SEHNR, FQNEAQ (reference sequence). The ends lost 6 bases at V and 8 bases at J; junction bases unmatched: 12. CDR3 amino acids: CASSRQGGGSEKLFF. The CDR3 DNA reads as TGTGCCAGCAGTCGACAGGGAGGAGGGTCGGAAAAACTGTTTTTT.

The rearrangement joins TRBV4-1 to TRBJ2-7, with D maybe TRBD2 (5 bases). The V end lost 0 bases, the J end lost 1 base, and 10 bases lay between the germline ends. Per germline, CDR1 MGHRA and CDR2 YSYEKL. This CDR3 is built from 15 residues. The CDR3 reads CASSQDREGSYEQYF. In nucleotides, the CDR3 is TGCGCCAGCAGCCAAGATCGGGAAGGGTCCTACGAGCAGTACTTC.

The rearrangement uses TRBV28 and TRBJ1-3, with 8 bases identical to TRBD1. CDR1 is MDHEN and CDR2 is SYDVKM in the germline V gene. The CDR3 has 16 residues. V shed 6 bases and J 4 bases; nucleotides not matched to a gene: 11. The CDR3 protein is CASSPPQGAGGNTIYF. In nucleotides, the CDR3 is TGTGCCAGCAGCCCTCCTCAGGGGGCAGGGGGAAACACCATATATTTT.

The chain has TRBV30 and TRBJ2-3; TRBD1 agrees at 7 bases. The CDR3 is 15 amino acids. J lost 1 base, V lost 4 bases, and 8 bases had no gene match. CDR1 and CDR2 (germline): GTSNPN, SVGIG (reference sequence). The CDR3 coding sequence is TGTGCCTGGACACTTCAGGGGGTCGGCACAGATACGCAGTATTTT. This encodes CAWTLQGVGTDTQYF.

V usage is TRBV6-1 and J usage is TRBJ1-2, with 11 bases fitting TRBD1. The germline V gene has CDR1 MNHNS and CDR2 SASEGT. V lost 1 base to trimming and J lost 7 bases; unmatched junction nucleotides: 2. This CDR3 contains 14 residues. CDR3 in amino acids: CASSEGGTGGGYTF. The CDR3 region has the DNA TGTGCCAGCAGTGAAGGCGGGACAGGGGGTGGCTACACCTTC.

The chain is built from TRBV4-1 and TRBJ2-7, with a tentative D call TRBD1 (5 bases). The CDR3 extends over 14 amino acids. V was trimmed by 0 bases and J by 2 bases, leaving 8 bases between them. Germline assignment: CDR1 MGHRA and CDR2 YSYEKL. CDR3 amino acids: CASSQDQGTYEQYF. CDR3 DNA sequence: TGCGCCAGCAGCCAAGACCAGGGAACCTACGAGCAGTACTTC.

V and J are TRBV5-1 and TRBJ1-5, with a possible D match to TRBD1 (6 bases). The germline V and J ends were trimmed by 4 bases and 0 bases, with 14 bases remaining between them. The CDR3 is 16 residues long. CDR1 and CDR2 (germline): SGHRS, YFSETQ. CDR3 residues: CASSPTTGASNQPQHF. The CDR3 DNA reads TGCGCCAGCAGCCCCACGACAGGAGCTAGCAATCAGCCCCAGCATTTT.

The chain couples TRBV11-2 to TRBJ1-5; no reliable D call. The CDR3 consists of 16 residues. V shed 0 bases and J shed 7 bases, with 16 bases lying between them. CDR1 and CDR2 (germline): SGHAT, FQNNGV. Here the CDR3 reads CASSLDYRDSRQPQHF. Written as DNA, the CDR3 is TGTGCCAGCAGCTTAGATTATAGGGATTCACGGCAGCCCCAGCATTTT.

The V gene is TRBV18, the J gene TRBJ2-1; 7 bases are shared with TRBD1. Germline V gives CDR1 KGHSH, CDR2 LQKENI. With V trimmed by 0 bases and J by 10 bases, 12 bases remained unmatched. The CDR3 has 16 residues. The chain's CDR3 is CASSPPRATGKEEQFF. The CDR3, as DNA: TGTGCCAGCTCACCACCACGGGCGACAGGGAAAGAGGAGCAGTTCTTC.

The CDR3 sequence is CASSLGILAGGSYEQYF. The DNA of the CDR3 is TGTGCCAGCAGCTTGGGAATTTTAGCGGGAGGATCCTACGAGCAGTACTTC. The V call is TRBV5-4, the J call TRBJ2-7; 10 bases match TRBD2. Germline V CDR1 and CDR2: SGHNT, YYREEE (reference sequence). This CDR3 is built from 17 residues. Trimming removed 0 bases from V and 1 base from J; junction bases left unmatched: 7.

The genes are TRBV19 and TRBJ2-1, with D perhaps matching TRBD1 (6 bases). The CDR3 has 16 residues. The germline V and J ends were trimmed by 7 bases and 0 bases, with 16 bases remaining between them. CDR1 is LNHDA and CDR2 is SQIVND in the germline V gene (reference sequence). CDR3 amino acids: CASTLSDRYSYNEQFF. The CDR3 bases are TGTGCCAGTACCCTGAGTGACAGGTACTCCTACAATGAGCAGTTCTTC.

Here the CDR3 DNA reads TGTGCCAGCAGTTTACCGCCAGGGGGCCTTGACAATGAGCAGTTCTTC. It is translated as CASSLPPGGLDNEQFF. The V gene is TRBV28, the J gene TRBJ2-1; TRBD1 aligns across 8 bases. The CDR3 loop spans 16 amino acids. Germline trimming cut 2 bases from V and 5 bases from J; bases unmatched to any gene: 8. CDR1 and CDR2 (germline): MDHEN, SYDVKM. Looking up the rest from reference TRBV28 and TRBJ2-1 gives the full variable domain: DVKVTQSSRYLVKRTGEKVFLECVQDMDHENMFWYRQDPGLGLRLIYFSYDVKMKEKGDIPEGYSVSREKKERFSLILESASTNQTSMYLCASSLPPGGLDNEQFFGPGTRLTVL.

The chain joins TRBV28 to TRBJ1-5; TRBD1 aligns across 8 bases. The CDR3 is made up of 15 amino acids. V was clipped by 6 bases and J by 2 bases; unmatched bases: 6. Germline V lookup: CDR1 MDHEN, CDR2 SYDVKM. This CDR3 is CASSIQGAGNQPQHF. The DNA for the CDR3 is TGTGCCAGCAGCATCCAGGGGGCGGGCAATCAGCCCCAGCATTTT.

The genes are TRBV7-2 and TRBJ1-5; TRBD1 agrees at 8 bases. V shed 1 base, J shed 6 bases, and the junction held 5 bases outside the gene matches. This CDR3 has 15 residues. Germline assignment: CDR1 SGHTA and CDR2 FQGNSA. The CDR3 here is CASSLGQGQGQPQHF. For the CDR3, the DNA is TGTGCCAGCAGCTTAGGACAGGGGCAGGGTCAGCCCCAGCATTTT.

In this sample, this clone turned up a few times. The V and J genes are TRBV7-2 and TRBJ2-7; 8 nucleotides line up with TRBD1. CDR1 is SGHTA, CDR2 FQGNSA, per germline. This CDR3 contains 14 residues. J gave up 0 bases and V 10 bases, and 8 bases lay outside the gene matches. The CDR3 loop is CATSRDRSSYEQYF. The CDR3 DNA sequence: TGTGCCACCTCGCGGGACAGGAGCTCCTACGAGCAGTACTTC.

Here the CDR3 DNA reads TGTGCCAGCAGCTTGTATGGCGGGAGGACCCAAGAGACCCAGTACTTC. This sequence encodes CASSLYGGRTQETQYF. V and J are TRBV5-6 and TRBJ2-5; 8 nucleotides agree with TRBD2. The CDR3 sequence is 16 residues long. Germline V lookup: CDR1 SGHDT, CDR2 YYEEEE. The V gene end was trimmed by 1 base and the J gene end by 1 base; junction bases not matched to a gene: 6. Full variable domain (missing parts from reference TRBV5-6 and TRBJ2-5): DAGVTQSPTHLIKTRGQQVTLRCSPKSGHDTVSWYQQALGQGPQFIFQYYEEEERQRGNFPDRFSGHQFPNYSSELNVNALLLGDSALYLCASSLYGGRTQETQYFGPGTRLLVL.

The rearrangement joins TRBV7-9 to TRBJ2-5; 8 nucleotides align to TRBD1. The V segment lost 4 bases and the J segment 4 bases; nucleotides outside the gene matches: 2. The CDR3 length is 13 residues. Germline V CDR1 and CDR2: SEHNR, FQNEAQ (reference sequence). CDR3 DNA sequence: TGTGCCAGCAGCTCCAGGGGGCCAGAGACCCAGTACTTC. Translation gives CASSSRGPETQYF.

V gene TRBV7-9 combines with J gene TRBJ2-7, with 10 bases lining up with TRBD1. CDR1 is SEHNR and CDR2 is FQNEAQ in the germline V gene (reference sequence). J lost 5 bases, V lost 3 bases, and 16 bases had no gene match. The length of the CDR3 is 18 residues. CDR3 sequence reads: CASSFGTGVKIVFDEQYF. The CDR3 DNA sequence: TGTGCCAGCAGCTTTGGGACAGGGGTTAAAATCGTGTTCGACGAGCAGTACTTC.

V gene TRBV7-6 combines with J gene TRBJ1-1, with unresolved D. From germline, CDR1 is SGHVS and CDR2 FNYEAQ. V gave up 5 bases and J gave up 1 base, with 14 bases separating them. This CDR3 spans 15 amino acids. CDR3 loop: CASSPRTRTNTEAFF. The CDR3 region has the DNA TGTGCCAGCAGCCCACGGACCCGAACGAACACTGAAGCTTTCTTT.

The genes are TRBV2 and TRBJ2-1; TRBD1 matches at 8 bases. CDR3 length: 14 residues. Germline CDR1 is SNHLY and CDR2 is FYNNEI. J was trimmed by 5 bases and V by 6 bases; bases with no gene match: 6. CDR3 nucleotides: TGTGCCAGCAGATCTGACAGGGGTGACAATGAGCAGTTCTTC. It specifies CASRSDRGDNEQFF.

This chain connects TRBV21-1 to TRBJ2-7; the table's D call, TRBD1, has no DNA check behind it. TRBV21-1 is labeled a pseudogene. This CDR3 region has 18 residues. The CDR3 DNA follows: TGTGCCAGCAGCAAAGGCCAGGGAAGGAAGCCCAGCTCCTACGAGCAGTACTTC. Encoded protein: CASSKGQGRKPSSYEQYF.

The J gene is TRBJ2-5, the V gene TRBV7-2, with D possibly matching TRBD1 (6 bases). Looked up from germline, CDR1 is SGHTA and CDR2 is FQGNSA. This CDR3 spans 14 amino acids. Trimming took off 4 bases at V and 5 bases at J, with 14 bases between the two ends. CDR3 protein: CASSSNRVDETQYF. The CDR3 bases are TGTGCCAGCAGCTCAAACAGGGTCGATGAGACCCAGTACTTC.

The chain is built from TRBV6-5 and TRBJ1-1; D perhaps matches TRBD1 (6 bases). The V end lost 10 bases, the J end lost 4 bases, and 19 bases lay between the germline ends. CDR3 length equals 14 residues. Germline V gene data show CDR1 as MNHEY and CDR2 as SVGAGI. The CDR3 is CATSTGTMSTEAFF. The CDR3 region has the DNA TGTGCCACCAGCACCGGGACAATGAGCACTGAAGCTTTCTTT.

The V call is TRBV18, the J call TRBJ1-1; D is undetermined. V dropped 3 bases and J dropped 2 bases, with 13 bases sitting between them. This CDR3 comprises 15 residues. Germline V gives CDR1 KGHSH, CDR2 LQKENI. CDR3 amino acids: CASSPGSDGNTEAFF. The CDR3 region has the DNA TGTGCCAGCTCACCGGGTTCCGATGGTAACACTGAAGCTTTCTTT.